Listed below are T cell receptor beta chains from one sample, sequenced in a study of blood T cells in healthy people across ages. TCRdb re-called the 5' RACE reads with MiXCR, one entry per CDR3 protein. Among 890,000 or so distinct CDR3 sequences listed, around 68% were seen once. Specimen: blood. The source is a man in his thirties or forties in good health. The CDR3 runs from the conserved cysteine through the conserved F or W. A D gene is named only where the DNA matches it firmly. For some rows the clone size is stated as once, few or many, or as a class when expanded; others skip it.

-	TRBV2	TRBD1	TRBJ2-5	CASRYQPLQTGAGLETQYF	TGTGCCAGCAGATATCAACCCCTGCAGACAGGGGCAGGGTTAGAGACCCAGTACTTC
-	TRBV29-1	-	TRBJ2-3	CSKKGVGGDTQYF	TGCAGCAAGAAGGGCGTAGGAGGAGATACGCAGTATTTT
once	TRBV7-9	-	TRBJ2-1	CASSPYGVYNEQFF	TGTGCCAGCAGCCCGTACGGGGTTTACAATGAGCAGTTCTTC
-	TRBV3-1	-	TRBJ1-5	CASSQVSGVNQPQHF	TGTGCCAGTAGCCAAGTATCAGGAGTCAATCAGCCCCAGCATTTT
-	TRBV7-3	-	TRBJ1-1	CASSSVLNTEAFF	TGTGCCAGCAGCTCCGTTTTGAACACTGAAGCTTTCTTT
-	TRBV11-1	-	TRBJ2-3	CASTQMTGGGTDTQYF	TGTGCTAGCACCCAGATGACCGGAGGAGGGACAGATACGCAGTATTTT
-	TRBV20-1	-	TRBJ2-6	CSARDWDRSGANVLTF	TGCAGTGCTAGAGATTGGGACCGCTCTGGGGCCAACGTCCTGACTTTC
-	TRBV20-1	TRBD1	TRBJ2-1	CSAPRDRAYNEQFF	TGCAGTGCCCCCCGGGACAGGGCATACAATGAGCAGTTCTTC
-	TRBV20-1	TRBD1	TRBJ2-7	CSASSGTGLSYEQYF	TGCAGTGCTTCATCCGGGACAGGGCTTTCCTACGAGCAGTACTTC
-	TRBV6-6	-	TRBJ2-3	CASSQEVGLDTDTQYF	TGTGCCAGCAGCCAGGAGGTTGGGCTGGACACAGATACGCAGTATTTT
-	TRBV2	-	TRBJ2-6	CASKGDIIRGGANVLTF	TGTGCCAGCAAGGGAGACATTATCCGGGGAGGGGCCAACGTCCTGACTTTC
-	TRBV4-2	-	TRBJ1-3	CASSQETAKHSGNTIYF	TGTGCCAGCAGCCAAGAGACCGCTAAACACTCTGGAAACACCATATATTTT
-	TRBV7-8	-	TRBJ1-2	CASSPLVGEANYGYTF	TGTGCCAGCAGCCCCCTCGTCGGGGAAGCTAACTATGGCTACACCTTC
once	TRBV11-3	-	TRBJ2-7	CASSPRDAYNEQYF	TGTGCCAGCAGCCCCCGGGACGCTTACAATGAGCAGTACTTC
-	TRBV7-2	-	TRBJ1-2	CASSYDRWNYGYTF	TGTGCCAGCAGTTACGACAGGTGGAACTATGGCTACACCTTC
-	TRBV6-2/TRBV6-3	-	TRBJ2-1	CASTPKGQGAYEQFF	TGTGCCAGCACCCCAAAGGGACAAGGAGCGTATGAGCAGTTCTTC
-	TRBV6-5	-	TRBJ2-6	CASSSSGVLTF	TGTGCCAGCAGTTCCTCCGGCGTCCTGACTTTC
once	TRBV20-1	TRBD1	TRBJ2-7	CSSGTGGYEQYF	TGCAGTTCGGGGACAGGGGGCTACGAGCAGTACTTC
few	TRBV20-1	-	TRBJ2-6	CSASGSGLVGSGANVLTF	TGCAGTGCTAGCGGTAGCGGCCTCGTAGGCTCTGGGGCCAACGTCCTGACTTTC
-	TRBV9	TRBD2	TRBJ2-7	CASSAGRSGGTVYEQYF	TGTGCCAGCAGCGCCGGCCGTAGCGGGGGAACTGTTTACGAGCAGTACTTC
few	TRBV11-2	-	TRBJ2-7	CASSFADGAYEQYF	TGTGCCAGCAGCTTTGCGGACGGAGCCTACGAGCAGTACTTC
-	TRBV12-3/TRBV12-4	-	TRBJ2-7	CASSPNRGGNEQYF	TGTGCCAGCAGCCCTAACAGGGGCGGGAATGAGCAGTACTTC
-	TRBV20-1	-	TRBJ1-1	CSASPREWGTEAFF	TGCAGTGCTAGTCCCAGGGAATGGGGCACTGAAGCTTTCTTT
-	TRBV10-3	-	TRBJ2-1	CAISGGGGPNEQFF	TGTGCCATCAGTGGGGGGGGCGGTCCAAATGAGCAGTTCTTC
few	TRBV4-2	TRBD1	TRBJ1-2	CASSLGQGRAGYTF	TGTGCCAGCAGCCTAGGACAGGGAAGAGCTGGCTACACCTTC
-	TRBV5-1	TRBD2	TRBJ2-1	CASSLSRGTSGGASYNEQFF	TGCGCCAGCAGCTTGTCGAGGGGGACTAGCGGGGGGGCCTCCTACAATGAGCAGTTCTTC
-	TRBV20-1	TRBD2	TRBJ2-5	CSAAGGKPQETQYF	TGCAGTGCTGCGGGGGGGAAGCCCCAAGAGACCCAGTACTTC
-	TRBV7-2	TRBD2	TRBJ2-3	CASSLGLAGGPADTQYF	TGTGCCAGCAGCTTAGGTCTAGCGGGGGGGCCAGCAGATACGCAGTATTTT
-	TRBV7-8	-	TRBJ1-2	CASSLVGRVGYTF	TGTGCCAGCAGCTTAGTCGGCAGGGTTGGCTACACCTTC
few	TRBV7-9	-	TRBJ2-2	CASSLAKGTSGELFF	TGTGCCAGCAGCTTAGCTAAGGGTACCTCCGGGGAGCTGTTTTTT
-	TRBV6-5	TRBD1	TRBJ1-2	CASSYSKQGAYGYTF	TGTGCCAGCAGTTACTCGAAGCAGGGGGCATATGGCTACACCTTC
-	TRBV3-1	TRBD1	TRBJ1-4	CASSQGIAGGGPRDLFF	TGTGCCAGCAGCCAAGGGATCGCTGGAGGGGGCCCGAGAGACTTGTTTTTT
-	TRBV7-9	TRBD1	TRBJ2-7	CASSLFPGQPYEQYF	TGTGCCAGCAGCCTATTCCCGGGACAGCCCTACGAGCAGTACTTC
once	TRBV5-1	TRBD2	TRBJ2-2	CASSQGLAYNTGELFF	TGCGCCAGCAGCCAGGGACTAGCCTATAACACCGGGGAGCTGTTTTTT
-	TRBV9	TRBD2	TRBJ2-3	CASSVLAGAHTDTQYF	TGTGCCAGCAGCGTACTAGCGGGGGCACACACAGATACGCAGTATTTT
-	TRBV5-1	-	TRBJ2-1	CASSLGLAGFEQFF	TGCGCCAGCAGCTTGGGGCTAGCCGGTTTTGAGCAGTTCTTC
-	TRBV20-1	-	TRBJ1-5	CSARKYSNQPQHF	TGCAGTGCTAGAAAGTATAGCAATCAGCCCCAGCATTTT
-	TRBV7-9	-	TRBJ2-2	CASSKYGSNTGELFF	TGTGCCAGCAGCAAGTACGGGAGCAACACCGGGGAGCTGTTTTTT
few	TRBV28	-	TRBJ2-7	CASKSGGLNEQYF	TGTGCCAGCAAATCCGGGGGACTTAACGAGCAGTACTTC
-	TRBV20-1	-	TRBJ2-3	CSATVSGASTDTQYF	TGCAGTGCTACCGTAAGCGGAGCTAGCACAGATACGCAGTATTTT
-	TRBV7-9	-	TRBJ1-2	CASSWEGNGYTF	TGTGCCAGCAGCTGGGAGGGGAATGGCTACACCTTC
-	TRBV25-1	-	TRBJ2-5	CASSEPTGLETQYF	TGTGCCAGCAGTGAACCCACAGGGTTAGAGACCCAGTACTTC